This record concerns one TCR beta chain sequence. Its antigen remains unidentified. This sample is part of a study of cytomegalovirus exposure and HLA in healthy donors. PCR was performed using 60 Vbeta and 13 Jbeta primers. Clones were read by immunoSEQ multiplex PCR, and TCRdb kept only the in-frame ones, dropping some. Of approximately 190,000 clones in the sample, 65% to 90% were seen once. Study outcomes and limitations: CMV serostatus stood as the only immune exposure information on hand. In a later analysis, HLA-associated TCR beta chains were more clonally expanded than equally common others.

Germline CDR1 LNHDA, CDR2 SQIVND (reference sequence). The CDR3 totals 14 residues. The sample comprised PBMCs. The rearrangement joins TRBV19 to TRBJ2-5; tentatively, D is TRBD2 (5 bases). Near its end, the DNA agrees better with TRBJ2-7, so the J call may be wrong. The TCR originated in a man in his forties in good health and CMV-seropositive. The CDR3 reads CASSIGTLGYEQYF. In DNA, the CDR3 is TGTGCCAGTAGTATAGGGACTCTCGGGTACGAGCAGTACTTC.